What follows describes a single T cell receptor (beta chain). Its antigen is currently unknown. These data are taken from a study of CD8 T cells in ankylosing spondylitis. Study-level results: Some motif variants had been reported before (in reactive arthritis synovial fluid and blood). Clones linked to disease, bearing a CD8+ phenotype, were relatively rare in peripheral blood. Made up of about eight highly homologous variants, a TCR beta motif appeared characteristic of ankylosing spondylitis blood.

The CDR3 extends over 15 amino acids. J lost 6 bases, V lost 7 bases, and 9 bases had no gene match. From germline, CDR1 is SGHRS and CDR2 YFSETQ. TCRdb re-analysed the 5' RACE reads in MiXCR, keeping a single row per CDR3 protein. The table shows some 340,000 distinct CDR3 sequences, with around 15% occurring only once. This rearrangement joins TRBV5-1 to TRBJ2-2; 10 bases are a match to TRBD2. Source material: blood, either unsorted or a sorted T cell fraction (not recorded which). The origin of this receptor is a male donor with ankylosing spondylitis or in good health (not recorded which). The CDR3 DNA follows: TGCGCCAGCGGCTCTAGCGGGAGCTGGGCCGGGGAGCTGTTTTTT. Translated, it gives CASGSSGSWAGELFF.